The 30 T cell receptor beta chains listed next were all sequenced from one sample in a study of CXCR3-negative and CXCR3-positive naive CD8 T cells. Notes on the study in general: CXCR3-expressing naive cells carried TRB CDR3s more hydrophobic than those of CXCR3-negative naive cells.

Their antigens are not known. Researchers prepared the TRB cDNA libraries using 5' RACE with UMI labels. One entry per CDR3 protein, without DNA, is what TCRdb gives after re-calling the 5' RACE reads. The sample holds just under 65,000 distinct CDR3 sequences. Sequenced input: naive CXCR3+ CD8+ T cells from blood. The subset was: CD45RO-CCR7+CD27+CD95- naive CD8+ T cells expressing CXCR3 (TNR3+). Receptors originate from a human donor in good health. Some clones in this sample may be carry-over from other donors' samples.

This rearrangement joins TRBV29-1 to TRBJ2-3; the D gene TCRdb calls, TRBD2, cannot be checked with no DNA. CDR3 length: 16 amino acids. Germline V gene lookup returns CDR1 SQVTM and CDR2 ANQGSEA. The CDR3 reads CSVDGLAGGPSDTQYF.

The rearrangement links TRBV14 to TRBJ2-5. Per germline, CDR1 SGHDN and CDR2 FVKESK. The CDR3 length is 12 residues. CDR3 residues: CASSQEFHPRYF.

This chain joins TRBV7-9 and TRBJ2-5; TCRdb picks TRBD2, but there is no DNA to check that call. The germline CDR1 and CDR2 sequences are SEHNR and FQNEAQ (reference sequence). The CDR3 is 16 amino acids. This CDR3 is CASSSQRTTGAETQYF.

This sequence joins TRBV3-1 and TRBJ2-5; the TRBD1 assignment by TCRdb is unverifiable without DNA. This CDR3 has 13 amino acids. Per germline, CDR1 LGHDT and CDR2 YNNKEL (reference sequence). CDR3 region: CASRYGTQETQYF.

J is TRBJ2-5 and V is TRBV7-9; the TCRdb D gene call, TRBD1, has no DNA to confirm it. Per the germline V gene, CDR1 is SEHNR and CDR2 is FQNEAQ (reference sequence). This CDR3 has 14 residues. CDR3 loop: CASSLDGDRETQYF.

This chain uses TRBV23-1 with TRBJ2-3; TCRdb calls TRBD1, which cannot be checked without DNA. TRBV23-1 is an open reading frame whose function is uncertain. The CDR3 sequence is 17 residues long. The CDR3 protein is CASSHSPGQGLSDTQYF.

This sequence joins TRBV7-9 and TRBJ1-1; TCRdb calls TRBD1, which cannot be checked without DNA. The germline CDR1 and CDR2 sequences are SEHNR and FQNEAQ (reference sequence). The CDR3 has 17 amino acids. The CDR3 reads CASSSYGTGPSDSEAFF.

This chain connects TRBV5-5 to TRBJ2-5; the D call of TRBD2 rests on TCRdb alone, since no DNA is present to check it. CDR3 size: 15 residues. Germline V gene sequence: CDR1 SGHKS, CDR2 YYEKEE (reference sequence). CDR3 sequence: CASSLAEGLEETQYF.

The CDR3: CASSPEGGLADTQYF. The V gene is TRBV12-3 or TRBV12-4, the J gene TRBJ2-3; TCRdb returns TRBD2, unconfirmable since there is no DNA. This CDR3 contains 15 residues.

This rearrangement joins TRBV5-1 to TRBJ2-1. This CDR3 is 14 amino acids long. Looked up from germline, CDR1 is SGHRS and CDR2 is YFSETQ. CDR3 sequence: CASSLSSLYNEQFF.

This chain links TRBV29-1 with TRBJ2-3; with no DNA, the TCRdb D assignment of TRBD2 cannot be verified. Germline V gene lookup returns CDR1 SQVTM and CDR2 ANQGSEA. There are 14 residues in the CDR3. The CDR3: CSVAGTFGTDTQYF.

The J gene is TRBJ1-5, the V gene TRBV9; with no DNA, the TCRdb D assignment of TRBD1 cannot be verified. CDR1 is SGDLS and CDR2 is YYNGEE in the germline V gene. The CDR3 is made up of 15 amino acids. The CDR3 loop is CASSVTGGSDQPQHF.

The chain is built from TRBV20-1 and TRBJ1-1. CDR3 length equals 13 residues. CDR1 DFQATT and CDR2 SNEGSKA come from the germline V gene (reference sequence). The CDR3 reads CSAREAGNTEAFF.

The rearrangement links TRBV7-2 to TRBJ1-1; TCRdb's assignment of TRBD1 cannot be checked, as there is no DNA. Germline CDR1 reads SGHTA; CDR2 reads FQGNSA. CDR3 length equals 14 residues. The CDR3 reads CASSFRGDGTEAFF. The complete variable domain, with remaining parts taken from reference TRBV7-2 and TRBJ1-1, reads GAGVSQSPSNKVTEKGKDVELRCDPISGHTALYWYRQSLGQGLEFLIYFQGNSAPDKSGLPSDRFSAERTGGSVSTLTIQRTQQEDSAVYLCASSFRGDGTEAFFGQGTRLTVV.

The V gene is TRBV5-1, the J gene TRBJ1-3. The germline CDR1 and CDR2 sequences are SGHRS and YFSETQ. CDR3 length: 16 residues. The CDR3 protein is CASSLDPIVSGNTIYF.

The rearrangement uses TRBV29-1 and TRBJ2-7. Germline V CDR1 and CDR2: SQVTM, ANQGSEA. This CDR3 has 12 residues. The CDR3 loop is CSVRGNSYEQYF.

Here the CDR3 reads CASSQDGEETQYF. The chain combines TRBV4-1 with TRBJ2-5; as DNA is missing, the TRBD2 call by TCRdb cannot be tested. The CDR3 covers 13 residues. Germline V gives CDR1 MGHRA, CDR2 YSYEKL.

The gene calls are TRBV4-2 and TRBJ2-7; absent DNA, TCRdb's TRBD2 call cannot be checked. The CDR3 loop spans 14 amino acids. Per the germline V gene, CDR1 is LGHNA and CDR2 is YNFKEQ. CDR3 protein: CASSQAGNSYEQYF.

CDR3 sequence reads: CASSQQFPYEQYF. This chain uses TRBV5-1 with TRBJ2-7. CDR3 length equals 13 residues. Looked up from germline, CDR1 is SGHRS and CDR2 is YFSETQ.

This chain uses TRBV4-3 with TRBJ2-7; no DNA is available, so the TRBD1 call from TCRdb remains unchecked. This CDR3 has 16 residues. Germline assignment: CDR1 LGHNA and CDR2 YSLEER. This CDR3 is CASREPGQAISYEQYF.

V is TRBV6-2 or TRBV6-3 and J is TRBJ2-5. Germline loops: CDR1 MNHEY, CDR2 SVGEGT. This CDR3 has 11 residues. The CDR3 region is CASSELETQYF.

J is TRBJ2-7 and V is TRBV29-1; the TRBD1 assignment by TCRdb is unverifiable without DNA. The germline CDR1 and CDR2 sequences are SQVTM and ANQGSEA. This CDR3 has 18 amino acids. CDR3: CSVLFEVGGTGKSYEQYF.

The V and J genes are TRBV6-6 and TRBJ2-7; absent DNA, TCRdb's TRBD2 call cannot be checked. The CDR3 loop spans 14 amino acids. The germline gives CDR1 MNHNY, CDR2 SVGAGI (reference sequence). CDR3 loop: CASSQAGSSYEQYF.

The V call is TRBV6-4, the J call TRBJ2-1; TCRdb's assignment of TRBD1 cannot be checked, as there is no DNA. Germline-derived CDR1 and CDR2 are MRHNA and SNTAGT. The CDR3 covers 16 residues. The CDR3 protein is CASSVTAGHGNNEQFF.

The CDR3 loop reads CASRSAGPNYGYTF. The chain has TRBV7-2 and TRBJ1-2; the D call of TRBD1 rests on TCRdb alone, since no DNA is present to check it. The CDR3 spans 14 residues. Germline V CDR1 and CDR2: SGHTA, FQGNSA.

This chain links TRBV4-3 with TRBJ2-1; TCRdb designates TRBD2, a call that cannot be tested without DNA. The germline V gene has CDR1 LGHNA and CDR2 YSLEER. The CDR3 consists of 16 residues. CDR3 protein: CASSQDPSGGVNEQFF.

The chain employs TRBV13 and TRBJ2-7. The CDR3 is made up of 13 amino acids. Germline V CDR1 and CDR2: PRHDT, FYEKMQ (reference sequence). The CDR3 spells CASNFGSDYEQYF.

The chain links TRBV12-3 or TRBV12-4 to TRBJ2-7; TCRdb's D gene call, TRBD2, goes unchecked for lack of DNA. The CDR3 loop spans 14 amino acids. Here the CDR3 reads CASKSSGVRYEQYF.

This rearrangement joins TRBV2 to TRBJ2-7; with no DNA, the TCRdb D assignment of TRBD1 cannot be verified. The CDR3 spans 16 residues. The germline gives CDR1 SNHLY, CDR2 FYNNEI. CDR3 sequence reads: CASSEGAGAHLYEQYF.

The chain employs TRBV4-3 and TRBJ1-5. Germline-derived CDR1 and CDR2 are LGHNA and YSLEER. The CDR3 consists of 15 residues. This CDR3 reads CASSQDRGSNQPQHF.